This is a list of T cell receptor beta chains from one sample in a study of long-term antiretroviral therapy in people with HIV. Clones were read by immunoSEQ multiplex PCR, and TCRdb kept only the in-frame ones, dropping some. The sample carries almost 35,000 clones, 70% to 90% recorded once. Sequencing was performed on unsorted PBMCs, taken just under 2.9 years before starting antiretroviral therapy. The source of these receptors is a woman aged 25-40 years with HIV. Both conserved end residues are part of each CDR3. The order of the fields is J gene, V gene, D gene, clone size, CDR3 protein, CDR3 DNA. A D gene is named only where the DNA matches it firmly. Not every row has a clone size; where given, it reads once, few, many or a size class.

TRBJ1-4	TRBV6-1	.	.	CASSEVNPTNEKLFF	TGTGCCAGCAGTGAAGTCAACCCAACTAATGAAAAACTGTTTTTT
TRBJ1-2	TRBV7-2	.	.	CASSSGGWGEGYTF	TGTGCCAGCAGTTCCGGAGGATGGGGGGAAGGCTACACCTTC
TRBJ1-5	TRBV6-5	.	.	CASSYSKWGLQPQHF	TGTGCCAGCAGTTACTCGAAATGGGGGCTGCAGCCCCAGCATTTT
TRBJ1-4	TRBV10-3	.	.	CATYQGEKLFF	TGTGCCACCTATCAGGGTGAAAAACTGTTTTTT
TRBJ2-2	TRBV15	.	once	CATSRDRAGWGVGELFF	TGTGCCACCAGCAGAGATCGGGCGGGTTGGGGCGTCGGGGAGCTGTTTTTT
TRBJ2-1	TRBV30	.	.	CASHRTPNEQFF	TGTGCCAGCCACAGGACCCCCAATGAGCAGTTCTTC
TRBJ1-1	TRBV5-1	.	.	CASSLWVENSEAFF	TGCGCCAGCAGCTTGTGGGTCGAGAACTCTGAAGCTTTCTTT
TRBJ1-1	TRBV28	.	.	CASSRPDSAEAFF	TGTGCCAGCAGTCGTCCCGATAGTGCTGAAGCTTTCTTT
TRBJ2-1	TRBV6-1	TRBD2	.	CASSEAASGDYNEQFF	TGTGCCAGCAGTGAAGCGGCTAGCGGGGACTACAATGAGCAGTTCTTC
TRBJ2-7	TRBV18	.	.	CASSPSKGAYEQYF	TGTGCCAGCTCACCTTCGAAAGGGGCCTACGAGCAGTACTTC
TRBJ1-2	TRBV11-2	.	.	CASSLVPPYGYTF	TGTGCCAGCAGCTTAGTCCCACCCTATGGCTACACCTTC
TRBJ1-2	TRBV9	.	.	CASSVTRGYGYTF	TGTGCCAGCAGCGTAACCCGCGGCTATGGCTACACCTTC
TRBJ2-2	TRBV7-6	.	.	CASSPFRFRAGSTGELFF	TGTGCCAGCAGCCCGTTTAGATTCAGGGCGGGGAGCACCGGGGAGCTGTTTTTT
TRBJ2-5	TRBV18	.	.	CASSLQPSQETQYF	TGTGCCAGCTCACTCCAGCCGTCCCAAGAGACCCAGTACTTC
TRBJ1-5	TRBV6-1	.	once	CASSEQGRRDQPQHF	TGTGCCAGCAGTGAACAGGGACGCCGGGATCAGCCCCAGCATTTT
TRBJ2-3	TRBV12-5	TRBD2	once	CASGRGTSDDTQYF	TGTGCTAGTGGCCGGGGGACTAGCGATGATACGCAGTATTTT
TRBJ2-7	TRBV9	TRBD2	.	CASSVDSGGPHQYF	TGTGCCAGCAGCGTCGATAGCGGGGGCCCCCATCAGTACTTC
TRBJ1-3	TRBV19	.	.	CASSQGLPIYSGNTIYF	TGTGCCAGTTCGCAGGGACTGCCAATTTACTCTGGAAACACCATATATTTT
TRBJ1-2	TRBV5-1	.	.	CASSLGDTTFNYGYTF	TGCGCCAGCAGCTTGGGGGACACTACCTTTAACTATGGCTACACCTTC
TRBJ1-1	TRBV9	.	.	CASSVSGAEAFF	TGTGCCAGCAGCGTATCAGGGGCTGAAGCTTTCTTT
TRBJ1-2	TRBV5-4	TRBD1	.	CASSWGQGISGYTF	TGTGCCAGCAGCTGGGGACAGGGAATCAGTGGCTACACCTTC
TRBJ2-5	TRBV7-7	.	.	CASSSPGETQYF	TGTGCCAGCAGCTCTCCGGGGGAGACCCAGTACTTC
TRBJ2-1	TRBV13	TRBD1	.	CASSFTGTGGEEQFF	TGTGCCAGCAGCTTCACCGGGACAGGGGGCGAAGAGCAGTTCTTC
TRBJ2-5	TRBV2	TRBD1	.	CASSDRGKTQYF	TGTGCCAGCAGCGACAGGGGAAAGACCCAGTACTTC
TRBJ1-1	TRBV5-1	.	.	CASSIGHRNTEAFF	TGCGCCAGCAGCATCGGACACAGGAACACTGAAGCTTTCTTT
TRBJ2-2	TRBV28	TRBD1	.	CASSAMDRAANTGELFF	TGTGCCAGCAGTGCCATGGACAGGGCCGCGAACACCGGGGAGCTGTTTTTT
TRBJ2-3	TRBV25-1	TRBD1	.	CASSEYIPGQGSDTQYF	TGTGCCAGCAGTGAATATATCCCTGGACAGGGTTCCGATACGCAGTATTTT
TRBJ1-2	TRBV5-6	.	.	CANSFPALTGKGGYTF	TGTGCCAACAGCTTCCCGGCACTTACAGGGAAGGGAGGCTACACCTTC
TRBJ2-5	TRBV6-1	TRBD2	once	CASSKLAGEGKTQYF	TGTGCCAGCAGTAAACTAGCGGGGGAGGGCAAGACCCAGTACTTC
TRBJ2-3	TRBV10-3	.	once	CAISDPRGDTQYF	TGTGCCATCAGTGACCCCCGGGGAGATACGCAGTATTTT
TRBJ2-2	TRBV11-2	.	once	CASSAQVTGELFF	TGTGCCAGCAGCGCACAGGTAACCGGGGAGCTGTTTTTT
TRBJ1-4	TRBV7-3	.	.	CASSPLDQKRYREKLFF	TGTGCCAGCAGCCCCCTCGACCAGAAGAGGTATCGGGAAAAACTGTTTTTT
TRBJ1-4	TRBV5-6	.	once	CASSLRSAEKLFF	TGTGCCAGCAGCTTGAGATCGGCCGAGAAACTGTTTTTT
TRBJ1-1	TRBV30	.	.	CAWNHGQKKAFF	TGTGCCTGGAACCACGGACAAAAGAAGGCTTTCTTT
TRBJ1-1	TRBV4-2	TRBD1	.	CASSQGQGNTEAFF	TGTGCCAGCAGCCAGGGACAGGGGAACACTGAAGCTTTCTTT
TRBJ2-3	TRBV12-5	TRBD2	.	CASGVAGGATLGTDTQYF	TGTGCTAGTGGGGTAGCGGGGGGCGCCACTCTAGGAACAGATACGCAGTATTTT
TRBJ1-6	TRBV5-1	.	.	CASSLSGQGWSPLHF	TGCGCCAGCAGCTTGTCTGGTCAGGGATGGTCACCCCTCCACTTT
TRBJ1-1	TRBV4-1	.	.	CASSFRLNTEAFF	TGCGCCAGCAGCTTCCGGTTGAACACTGAAGCTTTCTTT
TRBJ1-1	TRBV19	.	.	CASSTTRGGTEAFF	TGTGCCAGTAGCACAACCAGAGGGGGCACTGAAGCTTTCTTT
TRBJ1-2	TRBV5-1	.	.	CASSFEQYPYGYTF	TGCGCCAGCAGCTTTGAACAGTACCCGTATGGCTACACCTTC